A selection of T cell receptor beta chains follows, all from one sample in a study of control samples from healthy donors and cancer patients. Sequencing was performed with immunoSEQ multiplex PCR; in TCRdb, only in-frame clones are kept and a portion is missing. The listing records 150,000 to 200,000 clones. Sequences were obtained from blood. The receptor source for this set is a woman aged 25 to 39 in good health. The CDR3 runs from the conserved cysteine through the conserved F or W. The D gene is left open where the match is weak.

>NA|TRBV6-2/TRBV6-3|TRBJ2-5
CASSNRQGRGETQYF
TGTGCCAGCAGTAACCGACAGGGGAGGGGGGAGACCCAGTACTTC
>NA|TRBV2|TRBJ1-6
CASSVRKVSSYNSPLHF
TGTGCCAGCAGTGTTAGAAAGGTCAGCTCCTATAATTCACCCCTCCACTTT
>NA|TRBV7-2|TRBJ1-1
CASSWGRSNTEAFF
TGTGCCAGCAGCTGGGGACGATCGAACACTGAAGCTTTCTTT
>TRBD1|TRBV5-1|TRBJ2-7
CASAGTGGLEQYF
TGCGCCAGCGCCGGGACAGGGGGCTTAGAGCAGTACTTC
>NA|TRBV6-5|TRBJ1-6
CASSYWGMSNSPLHF
TGTGCCAGCAGTTACTGGGGAATGTCCAATTCACCCCTCCACTTT
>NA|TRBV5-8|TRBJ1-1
CASSWDRGTEAFF
TGTGCCAGCAGCTGGGACCGGGGAACTGAAGCTTTCTTT
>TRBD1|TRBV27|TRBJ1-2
CASSLSWTGVYGYTF
TGTGCCAGCAGTTTATCCTGGACAGGGGTCTATGGCTACACCTTC
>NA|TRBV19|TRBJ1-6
CASSVGVSPLHF
TGTGCCAGTAGTGTAGGGGTTTCACCCCTCCACTTT
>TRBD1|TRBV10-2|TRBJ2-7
CASSEPRDRGAYEQYF
TGCGCCAGCAGTGAGCCCCGGGACAGGGGGGCCTACGAGCAGTACTTC
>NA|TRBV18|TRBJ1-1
CASSIQESEPEAFF
TGTGCCAGCTCAATACAGGAATCCGAACCTGAAGCTTTCTTT
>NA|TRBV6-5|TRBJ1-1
CASSQQGSNTEAFF
TGTGCCAGCAGCCAACAGGGATCGAACACTGAAGCTTTCTTT
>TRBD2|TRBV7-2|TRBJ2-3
CASSLGSGVWLGTDTQYF
TGTGCCAGCAGCTTAGGTAGCGGGGTATGGTTGGGCACAGATACGCAGTATTTT
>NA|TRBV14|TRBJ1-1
CASSLSGNTEAFF
TGTGCCAGCAGCCTTTCAGGGAACACTGAAGCTTTCTTT
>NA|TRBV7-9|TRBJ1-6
CASSLGNSPLHF
TGTGCCAGCAGCTTAGGCAATTCACCCCTCCACTTT
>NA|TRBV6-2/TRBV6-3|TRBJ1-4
CASSYSGRRNEKLFF
TGTGCCAGCAGTTACTCGGGCAGGAGAAATGAAAAACTGTTTTTT
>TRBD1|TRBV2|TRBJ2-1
CASRNGQGPYNEQFF
TGTGCCAGCAGGAACGGACAGGGGCCCTACAATGAGCAGTTCTTC
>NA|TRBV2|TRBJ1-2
CASSEEGYGYTF
TGTGCCAGCAGTGAAGAGGGATATGGCTACACCTTC
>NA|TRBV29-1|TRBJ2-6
CSVSVSGANVLTF
TGCAGCGTGAGCGTCTCTGGGGCCAACGTCCTGACTTTC
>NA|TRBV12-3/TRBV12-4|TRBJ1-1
CASSFNSFEAFF
TGTGCCAGCAGTTTCAACAGTTTCGAGGCTTTCTTT
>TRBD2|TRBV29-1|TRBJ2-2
CSVRGTSLNTGELFF
TGCAGCGTTAGGGGGACTAGCCTGAACACCGGGGAGCTGTTTTTT
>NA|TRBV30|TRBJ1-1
CAWSVGQTNTEAFF
TGTGCCTGGAGTGTAGGACAAACGAACACTGAAGCTTTCTTT
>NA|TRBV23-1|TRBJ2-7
CASTKGGQSPFTSYEQYF
TGCGCCAGCACCAAGGGGGGGCAGTCCCCATTCACCTCCTACGAGCAGTACTTC
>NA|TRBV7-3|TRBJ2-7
CASSPPGATLEQYF
TGTGCCAGCAGCCCCCCAGGGGCGACCCTCGAGCAGTACTTC
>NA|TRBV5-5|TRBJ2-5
CASSFAIRETQYF
TGTGCCAGCAGCTTCGCGATTCGGGAGACCCAGTACTTC
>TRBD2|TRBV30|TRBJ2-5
CACAPSGEETQYF
TGTGCCTGCGCCCCTAGCGGGGAAGAGACCCAGTACTTC
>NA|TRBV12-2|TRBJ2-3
CASRPGTGDKTDTQYF
TGTGCAAGTCGCCCCGGGACAGGGGATAAGACAGATACGCAGTATTTT